Shown below are 21 T cell receptor beta chains from a single sample sequenced in a study of shared clonotypes between healthy human individuals. Sequencing used immunoSEQ multiplex PCR; TCRdb keeps in-frame clones, though not all of them. This repertoire shows about 960,000 clones, 60% to 85% found once; its top ten account for approximately 1.5%. The sequenced sample consisted of memory CD4+ T cells sorted from blood. Subset of the sample: CD45RA-negative fraction. Source of these receptors: a man between 18 and 35 years old in good health.

V gene TRBV20-1 combines with J gene TRBJ1-3; D not resolved. V was pared by 2 bases and J by 4 bases, with 3 bases between. The germline gives CDR1 DFQATT, CDR2 SNEGSKA (reference sequence). The CDR3 spans 11 residues. The CDR3 DNA sequence: TGCAGTGCTAGACAGGGAAACACCATATATTTT. This translates into CSARQGNTIYF.

The CDR3 DNA reads TGTGCCAGCAGCGATATAATTAATTCACCCCTCCACTTT. As protein: CASSDIINSPLHF. This chain joins TRBV6-1 and TRBJ1-6; D remains unclear. CDR1 and CDR2 (germline): MNHNS, SASEGT. V lost 6 bases, J lost 6 bases, and 9 bases lay in between. This CDR3 has 13 amino acids.

The chain links TRBV5-1 to TRBJ2-7, with 14 bases matching TRBD2. Germline lookup yields CDR1 SGHRS and CDR2 YFSETQ. CDR3 length: 16 residues. V shed 3 bases and J 1 base; nucleotides not matched to a gene: 3. Here the CDR3 DNA reads TGCGCCAGCAGCTCGACTAGCGGGAGGGGATCCTACGAGCAGTACTTC. Residues: CASSSTSGRGSYEQYF.

This chain connects TRBV6-6 to TRBJ2-1; 10 positions agree with TRBD2. This CDR3 is 14 amino acids long. After removal of 4 bases from V and 6 bases from J, the junction contained 3 bases not matched to a gene. Germline CDR1 and CDR2: MNHNY and SVGAGI (reference sequence). CDR3 DNA sequence: TGTGCCAGCAGTTCTAGCGGGAGTATCAATGAGCAGTTCTTC. Residues: CASSSSGSINEQFF.

This clone has a handful of counts. The chain recombines TRBV6-1 with TRBJ1-5, with D possibly matching TRBD1 (5 bases). There are 14 residues in the CDR3. V dropped 5 bases and J dropped 7 bases, with 15 bases sitting between them. Germline assignment: CDR1 MNHNS and CDR2 SASEGT. The CDR3 loop reads CASSFTGPGQPQHF. CDR3 coding DNA: TGTGCCAGCAGTTTTACAGGACCCGGGCAGCCCCAGCATTTT.

This chain links TRBV6-6 with TRBJ1-5; D unclear. The CDR3 sequence is 15 residues long. Germline V CDR1 and CDR2: MNHNY, SVGAGI (reference sequence). The ends were cut back, 6 bases at V and 0 bases at J, with 12 bases in the middle. CDR3 in amino acids: CASSTDGYSNQPQHF. In DNA, the CDR3 is TGTGCCAGCAGCACGGACGGATATAGCAATCAGCCCCAGCATTTT.

This clone was detected only once. The chain employs TRBV30 and TRBJ2-5; D call uncertain. This CDR3 region has 13 residues. From germline, CDR1 is GTSNPN and CDR2 SVGIG (reference sequence). V dropped 3 bases and J dropped 3 bases, with 11 bases sitting between them. CDR3 residues: CAWRRPLKETQYF. CDR3 nucleotides: TGTGCCTGGAGGAGGCCTTTAAAAGAGACCCAGTACTTC.

The rearrangement uses TRBV28 and TRBJ2-7, with D tentatively TRBD1 (5 bases). The V gene lost 6 bases and the J gene lost 0 bases, with 15 bases spanning the gap. Germline V gene data show CDR1 as MDHEN and CDR2 as SYDVKM. The CDR3 contains 15 residues. CDR3 loop: CASRPTVGLSYEQYF. Here the CDR3 DNA reads TGTGCCAGCAGGCCGACAGTGGGCCTCTCCTACGAGCAGTACTTC.

In this sample, this clone turned up a few times. The chain joins TRBV2 to TRBJ2-7, with 9 bases lining up with TRBD1. Germline trimming cut 7 bases from V and 2 bases from J; bases unmatched to any gene: 9. The CDR3 runs to 15 residues. In germline, CDR1 is SNHLY, CDR2 FYNNEI. CDR3 residues: CASNQWGQGTYEQYF. For the CDR3, the DNA is TGTGCCAGCAATCAGTGGGGACAGGGAACCTACGAGCAGTACTTC.

The chain uses TRBV14 and TRBJ2-7, with TRBD1 matching 9 bases. The CDR3 sequence is 15 residues long. Germline V gene lookup returns CDR1 SGHDN and CDR2 FVKESK. Trimming removed 0 bases from V and 4 bases from J; junction bases left unmatched: 4. The CDR3 DNA is TGTGCCAGCAGCCAAGATACACAGGGGGCGTACGAGCAGTACTTC. Translated, it gives CASSQDTQGAYEQYF.

This chain joins TRBV9 and TRBJ2-5; 7 positions agree with TRBD2. The length of the CDR3 is 16 residues. In germline, CDR1 is SGDLS, CDR2 YYNGEE. J gave up 5 bases and V 3 bases, and 13 bases lay outside the gene matches. CDR3 sequence reads: CASSAGIGRDGETQYF. The CDR3 DNA reads as TGTGCCAGCAGCGCCGGAATTGGGAGGGATGGGGAGACCCAGTACTTC.

The chain uses TRBV28 and TRBJ1-1; 9 bases are shared with TRBD1. Looked up from germline, CDR1 is MDHEN and CDR2 is SYDVKM. CDR3 length: 17 residues. The ends lost 1 base at V and 2 bases at J; junction bases unmatched: 8. The CDR3 coding sequence is TGTGCCAGCAGTTTATCCTACTTCACAGGGGGCAACACTGAAGCTTTCTTT. Translated, it gives CASSLSYFTGGNTEAFF.

Notes on this clone: Different DNA sequences within this sample yield the same CDR3. This chain joins TRBV6-1 and TRBJ1-4; D not certain. V was clipped by 6 bases and J by 5 bases, with 13 bases between them. This CDR3 spans 14 amino acids. The germline V gene encodes CDR1 MNHNS and CDR2 SASEGT. For the CDR3, the DNA is TGTGCCAGCAGGAGGACGGCTACAAATGAAAAACTGTTTTTT. Its protein product is CASRRTATNEKLFF.

The chain is built from TRBV29-1 and TRBJ2-5; D is ambiguous. The CDR3 sequence is 13 residues long. Per the germline V gene, CDR1 is SQVTM and CDR2 is ANQGSEA. Trimming left V 5 bases short and J 4 bases short, with 14 bases between. CDR3 DNA sequence: TGCAGCGTTCTCCCAAATGGTGTAGAGACCCAGTACTTC. This encodes CSVLPNGVETQYF.

This chain uses TRBV19 with TRBJ1-3; 7 bases line up with TRBD1. This CDR3 is 15 amino acids long. With V trimmed by 10 bases and J by 0 bases, 9 bases remained unmatched. Germline assignment: CDR1 LNHDA and CDR2 SQIVND (reference sequence). The CDR3 bases are TGTGCCACTCGGGACAGAGAAAGCTCTGGAAACACCATATATTTT. Encoded protein: CATRDRESSGNTIYF. Supplemented by reference TRBV19 and TRBJ1-3, the full variable domain reads DGGITQSPKYLFRKEGQNVTLSCEQNLNHDAMYWYRQDPGQGLRLIYYSQIVNDFQKGDIAEGYSVSREKKESFPLTVTSAQKNPTAFYLCATRDRESSGNTIYFGEGSWLTVV.

Comments on this clone: The sample holds other DNA sequences that translate to the same CDR3. V is TRBV5-1 and J is TRBJ2-2, with 8 bases identical to TRBD1. V gave up 1 base and J gave up 4 bases; unmatched junction bases: 0. The germline gives CDR1 SGHRS, CDR2 YFSETQ. CDR3 length: 14 residues. The CDR3, as DNA: TGCGCCAGCAGCTTGACAGGGGGCACCGGGGAGCTGTTTTTT. Translated: CASSLTGGTGELFF.

The V call is TRBV28, the J call TRBJ1-2; 12 bases match TRBD1. In germline, CDR1 is MDHEN, CDR2 SYDVKM. This CDR3 is built from 14 residues. The CDR3 nucleotides are TGTGCGGTGGACCGGGACAGGGGGCTGGGTGGCTACACCTTC. Translation: CAVDRDRGLGGYTF.

The chain links TRBV28 to TRBJ2-7; possible D gene TRBD2, 6 bases. Trimming cost V 4 bases and J 4 bases, with 20 bases left between them. The CDR3 consists of 16 residues. Germline V CDR1 and CDR2: MDHEN, SYDVKM. The CDR3: CASSSHWDSRQYEQYF. CDR3 DNA: TGTGCCAGCAGTTCTCACTGGGACTCCCGGCAGTACGAGCAGTACTTC. Supplemented by reference TRBV28 and TRBJ2-7, the full variable domain reads DVKVTQSSRYLVKRTGEKVFLECVQDMDHENMFWYRQDPGLGLRLIYFSYDVKMKEKGDIPEGYSVSREKKERFSLILESASTNQTSMYLCASSSHWDSRQYEQYFGPGTRLTVT.

The chain employs TRBV28 and TRBJ1-2; D is unresolved. The CDR3 is 12 residues long. Trimming took off 7 bases at V and 4 bases at J, with 10 bases between the two ends. Germline V gene data show CDR1 as MDHEN and CDR2 as SYDVKM. CDR3 bases: TGTGCCAGCATATCAGCCACCTATGGCTACACCTTC. It is translated as CASISATYGYTF.

Turning to this clone: This CDR3 is also generated by other DNA sequences in the sample. This chain joins TRBV18 and TRBJ1-2, with D possibly being TRBD1 (5 bases). CDR3 length: 13 residues. Germline CDR1 and CDR2: KGHSH and LQKENI. V lost 2 bases and J 3 bases, leaving 7 bases between the germline ends. CDR3 amino acids: CASSPGGDYGYTF. CDR3 nucleotides: TGTGCCAGCTCACCAGGGGGGGACTATGGCTACACCTTC.

In nucleotides, the CDR3 is TGTGCCAGCAGGGTAGACAGGGCCACCGGGGAGCTGTTTTTT. Its protein is CASRVDRATGELFF. V gene TRBV5-4 combines with J gene TRBJ2-2; 7 bases are shared with TRBD1. CDR1 and CDR2 (germline): SGHNT, YYREEE (reference sequence). With 5 bases clipped from V and 4 bases from J, the junction kept 5 bases outside the gene matches. CDR3 length: 14 residues. Filled out from reference TRBV5-4 and TRBJ2-2, the complete variable domain reads ETGVTQSPTHLIKTRGQQVTLRCSSQSGHNTVSWYQQALGQGPQFIFQYYREEENGRGNFPPRFSGLQFPNYSSELNVNALELDDSALYLCASRVDRATGELFFGEGSRLTVL.